One and the same sample provided the 16 T cell receptor beta chains below, sequenced in a study of shared clonotypes between healthy human individuals. The method was immunoSEQ multiplex PCR; TCRdb's version includes in-frame clones alone and lacks a portion of them. The data hold a few million clones, with 90% to 97% observed a single time. Sequencing was carried out using naive CD4+ T cells sorted from blood. The subset: CD45RA+ positively selected. The receptors shown here come from a man between 18 and 35 years old in good health.

This clone has only one observation. The rearrangement joins TRBV30 to TRBJ2-1; D is ambiguous. Germline CDR1 GTSNPN, CDR2 SVGIG (reference sequence). V was pared by 2 bases and J by 3 bases, with 14 bases between. The CDR3 spans 15 residues. The CDR3 sequence is CAWSLNGGRYNEQFF. The CDR3 coding sequence is TGTGCCTGGAGTTTAAATGGCGGCCGCTACAATGAGCAGTTCTTC.

The J gene is TRBJ2-7, the V gene TRBV2; 10 bases match TRBD2. Germline CDR1 SNHLY, CDR2 FYNNEI. Trimming took 3 bases from V and 3 from J; bases not matched to a gene: 5. The CDR3 is 15 amino acids. As DNA, the CDR3 is TGTGCCAGCAGTGACCCTAGCGGGAGTATCTACGAGCAGTACTTC. Amino acid sequence: CASSDPSGSIYEQYF.

The chain has TRBV5-1 and TRBJ1-4; no reliable D call. The germline V and J ends were trimmed by 3 bases and 0 bases, with 12 bases remaining between them. The CDR3 length is 16 residues. The V gene's germline CDR1 is SGHRS and CDR2 YFSETQ. DNA for the CDR3: TGCGCCAGCAGCTCGCACCGGATTGCAACTAATGAAAAACTGTTTTTT. This translates into CASSSHRIATNEKLFF.

The chain employs TRBV10-1 and TRBJ2-1, with D perhaps TRBD2 (6 bases). CDR1 is WNHNN, CDR2 SYGVQD, per germline (reference sequence). This CDR3 region has 15 residues. With 0 bases removed from V and 8 bases from J, the gap between germline ends came to 14 bases. In nucleotides, the CDR3 is TGCGCCAGCAGTGAGTCCCAGGGCCCGGGGGATGAGCAGTTCTTC. This translates into CASSESQGPGDEQFF.

The rearrangement uses TRBV6-1 and TRBJ1-5; possibly TRBD1 for D (6 bases). V was trimmed by 8 bases and J by 4 bases, leaving 12 bases between them. The CDR3 spans 13 residues. CDR1 and CDR2 (germline): MNHNS, SASEGT. The CDR3: CASGEGGNQPQHF. The DNA for the CDR3 is TGTGCCAGCGGCGAGGGGGGTAATCAGCCCCAGCATTTT.

This chain connects TRBV4-1 to TRBJ1-4; maybe TRBD1 (5 bases). Looked up from germline, CDR1 is MGHRA and CDR2 is YSYEKL. The CDR3 has 15 residues. Trimming cost V 4 bases and J 0 bases, with 9 bases left between them. The CDR3, as DNA: TGCGCCAGCAGCCGTAGGGGTTCAACTAATGAAAAACTGTTTTTT. It is translated as CASSRRGSTNEKLFF.

The V call is TRBV4-3, the J call TRBJ2-7; D is uncertain. The V end lost 0 bases, the J end lost 0 bases, and 6 bases lay between the germline ends. CDR3 length equals 14 residues. Germline V gene data show CDR1 as LGHNA and CDR2 as YSLEER. CDR3 in amino acids: CASSQERSSYEQYF. In DNA, the CDR3 is TGCGCCAGCAGCCAAGAACGGAGCTCCTACGAGCAGTACTTC.

The chain links TRBV7-9 to TRBJ1-2; the D gene is possibly TRBD1 (6 bases). Germline loops: CDR1 SEHNR, CDR2 FQNEAQ (reference sequence). Trimming stripped 3 bases from V and 0 bases from J, with 8 bases between. This CDR3 has 14 amino acids. Here the CDR3 reads CASSFGGPNYGYTF. Written as DNA, the CDR3 is TGTGCCAGCAGCTTTGGGGGGCCTAACTATGGCTACACCTTC.

The rearrangement joins TRBV29-1 to TRBJ2-5; 9 positions match TRBD2. CDR1 is SQVTM and CDR2 is ANQGSEA in the germline V gene. After removal of 4 bases from V and 5 bases from J, the junction contained 11 bases not matched to a gene. The CDR3 extends over 15 amino acids. The CDR3 DNA reads as TGCAGCGTTGCCCCGAGGCGGGAGGGCCGGGAGACCCAGTACTTC. Translating gives CSVAPRREGRETQYF.

This chain links TRBV28 with TRBJ1-2; 7 bases match TRBD1. This CDR3 comprises 15 residues. Looked up from germline, CDR1 is MDHEN and CDR2 is SYDVKM. V dropped 2 bases and J dropped 5; count of bases not matched to a gene: 8. The CDR3 loop is CASSLPRTGPYGYTF. The CDR3 DNA reads TGTGCCAGCAGTTTACCCCGGACAGGTCCGTATGGCTACACCTTC.

This clone was recorded once. The chain employs TRBV4-1 and TRBJ1-3; weak D call: TRBD1 (5 bases). This CDR3 is 18 amino acids long. Germline lookup yields CDR1 MGHRA and CDR2 YSYEKL. The V and J ends lost 3 bases and 1 base respectively, with 19 bases between them. As DNA, the CDR3 is TGCGCCAGCAGCCACCCCGTGGCGGGGGGGAAATCTGGAAACACCATATATTTT. It is translated as CASSHPVAGGKSGNTIYF.

V and J are TRBV2 and TRBJ1-1; D gene unclear. This CDR3 region has 13 residues. V lost 1 base to trimming and J lost 7 bases, with 10 bases between them. Germline lookup yields CDR1 SNHLY and CDR2 FYNNEI. The CDR3 sequence: CASSEDSADEAFF. The CDR3 nucleotides read TGTGCCAGCAGTGAAGATAGTGCAGATGAAGCTTTCTTT.

The chain has TRBV5-1 and TRBJ2-5, with D possibly matching TRBD2 (5 bases). V was shortened by 4 bases and J by 5 bases, with 18 bases between the two germline ends. CDR1 is SGHRS and CDR2 is YFSETQ in the germline V gene. This CDR3 comprises 15 residues. In nucleotides, the CDR3 is TGCGCCAGCAGCAAGGGCCCCTCCACGGGGGAGACCCAGTACTTC. It encodes CASSKGPSTGETQYF. The complete variable domain, with remaining parts taken from reference TRBV5-1 and TRBJ2-5, reads KAGVTQTPRYLIKTRGQQVTLSCSPISGHRSVSWYQQTPGQGLQFLFEYFSETQRNKGNFPGRFSGRQFSNSRSEMNVSTLELGDSALYLCASSKGPSTGETQYFGPGTRLLVL.

The CDR3 protein is CASSLGPQNEKLFF. In DNA form, the CDR3 reads TGTGCCAGCAGCTTAGGTCCTCAAAATGAAAAACTGTTTTTT. This sequence joins TRBV7-9 and TRBJ1-4, with D unresolved. CDR1 and CDR2 (germline): SEHNR, FQNEAQ (reference sequence). This CDR3 is 14 amino acids long. Trimming took 1 base from V and 5 from J, leaving 8 bases between them.

The chain has TRBV11-3 and TRBJ2-3; the D is unclear. Per germline, CDR1 SGHNT and CDR2 YENEEA. Deletions cut 5 bases from V and 4 bases from J, with 22 bases between. This CDR3 region has 17 residues. CDR3 sequence: CASSPGRWELPPDTQYF. CDR3 nucleotides: TGTGCCAGCAGCCCCGGGCGGTGGGAACTACCCCCAGATACGCAGTATTTT. Full variable domain (rest looked up from reference TRBV11-3 and TRBJ2-3): EAGVVQSPRYKIIEKKQPVAFWCNPISGHNTLYWYLQNLGQGPELLIRYENEEAVDDSQLPKDRFSAERLKGVDSTLKIQPAELGDSAVYLCASSPGRWELPPDTQYFGPGTRLTVL.

The chain employs TRBV29-1 and TRBJ2-1, with D possibly being TRBD2 (6 bases). CDR1 is SQVTM, CDR2 ANQGSEA, per germline. Trimming stripped 8 bases from V and 0 bases from J, with 14 bases between. This CDR3 region has 14 residues. The CDR3 loop is CSPTKTSSYNEQFF. The CDR3 DNA follows: TGCAGCCCGACCAAGACTAGCTCCTACAATGAGCAGTTCTTC.